This T cell receptor beta chain is drawn from a study of blood T cell repertoires in COVID-19. Study-wide background: The samples span acute and convalescent COVID-19 from the United States, Italy and Spain.

Sequencing was performed with immunoSEQ multiplex PCR; in TCRdb, only in-frame clones are kept and a portion is missing. The repertoire consists of more than 150,000 clones, with about 80% occurring once and the leading ten covering 9.5% to 11%. Recovery meant two consecutive negative NP/OP PCR tests, professional clearance, or resolved symptoms. Specimen: PBMCs or T cells enriched from blood (not recorded which). The sequence was obtained from a man in his fifties or sixties who had recovered from COVID-19.

CDR3 coding DNA: TGTGCCAGCAGTTATAACAGGGCGAACACTGAAGCTTTCTTT. Its protein is CASSYNRANTEAFF. The rearrangement uses TRBV6-5 and TRBJ1-1; maybe TRBD1 (6 bases). This CDR3 is built from 14 residues. Trimming took 3 bases from V and 1 from J, leaving 9 bases between them. Germline V lookup: CDR1 MNHEY, CDR2 SVGAGI.